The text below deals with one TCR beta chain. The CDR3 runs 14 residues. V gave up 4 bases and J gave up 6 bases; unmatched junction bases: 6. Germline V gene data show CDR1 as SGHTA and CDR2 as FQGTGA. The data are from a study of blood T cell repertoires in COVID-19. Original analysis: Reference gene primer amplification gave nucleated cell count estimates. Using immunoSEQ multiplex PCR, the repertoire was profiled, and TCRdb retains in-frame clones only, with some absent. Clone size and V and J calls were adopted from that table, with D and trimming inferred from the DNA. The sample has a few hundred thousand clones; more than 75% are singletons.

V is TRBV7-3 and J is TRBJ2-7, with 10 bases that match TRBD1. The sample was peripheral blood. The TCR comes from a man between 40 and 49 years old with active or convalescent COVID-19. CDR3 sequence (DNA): TGTGCCAGCAGCTCCTCGGGACAGGGGATCGAGCAGTACTTC. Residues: CASSSSGQGIEQYF.